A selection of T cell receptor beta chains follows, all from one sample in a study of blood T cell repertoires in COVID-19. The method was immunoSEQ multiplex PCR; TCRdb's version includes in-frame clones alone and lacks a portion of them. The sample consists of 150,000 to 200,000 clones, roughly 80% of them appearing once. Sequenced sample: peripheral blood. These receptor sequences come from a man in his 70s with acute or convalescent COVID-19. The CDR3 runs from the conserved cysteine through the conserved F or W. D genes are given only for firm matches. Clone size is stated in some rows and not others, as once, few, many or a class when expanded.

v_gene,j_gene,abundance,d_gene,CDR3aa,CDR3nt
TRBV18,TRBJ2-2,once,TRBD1,CASSPRDRTRNTGELFF,TGTGCCAGCTCACCACGGGACAGGACCAGGAACACCGGGGAGCTGTTTTTT
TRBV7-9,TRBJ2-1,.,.,CASSSGGAASYNEQFF,TGTGCCAGCAGCTCCGGTGGGGCGGCCTCATACAATGAGCAGTTCTTC
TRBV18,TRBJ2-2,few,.,CASSPPGGLGTGELFF,TGTGCCAGCTCACCACCCGGAGGTTTGGGCACCGGGGAGCTGTTTTTT
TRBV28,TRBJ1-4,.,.,CASETGATNEKLFF,TGTGCCAGCGAGACAGGAGCAACTAATGAAAAACTGTTTTTT
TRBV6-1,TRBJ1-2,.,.,CASSEQAGGYYGYTF,TGTGCCAGCAGTGAACAGGCGGGGGGGTACTATGGCTACACCTTC
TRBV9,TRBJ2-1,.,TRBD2,CASSVLSSGGYNEQFF,TGTGCCAGCAGCGTATTGTCGAGCGGGGGCTACAATGAGCAGTTCTTC
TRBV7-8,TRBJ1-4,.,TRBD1,CASSRDRGEKLFF,TGTGCCAGCAGCCGGGACAGGGGTGAAAAACTGTTTTTT
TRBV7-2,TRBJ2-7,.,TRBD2,CASSLLLAGGGEQYF,TGTGCCAGCAGCCTCCTCTTGGCGGGAGGGGGTGAGCAGTACTTC
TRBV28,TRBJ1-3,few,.,CASSLERAGNTIYF,TGTGCCAGCAGTTTAGAGCGTGCTGGAAACACCATATATTTT
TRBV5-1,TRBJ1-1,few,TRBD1,CASSLETGEFEAFF,TGCGCCAGCAGCTTGGAGACAGGGGAATTTGAAGCTTTCTTT
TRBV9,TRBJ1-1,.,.,CASSETVNTEAFF,TGTGCCAGCAGTGAGACAGTGAACACTGAAGCTTTCTTT
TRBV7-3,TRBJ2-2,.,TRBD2,CASSPGLANTGELFF,TGTGCCAGCAGCCCGGGACTAGCGAACACCGGGGAGCTGTTTTTT
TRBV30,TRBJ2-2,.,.,CAWSAGFGNTGELFF,TGTGCCTGGAGTGCAGGGTTTGGGAACACCGGGGAGCTGTTTTTT
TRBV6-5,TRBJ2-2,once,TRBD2,CASQVAGVTGELFF,TGTGCCAGCCAGGTAGCGGGAGTTACCGGGGAGCTGTTTTTT
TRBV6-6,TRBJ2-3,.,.,CASSYSSDTQYF,TGTGCCAGCAGTTACTCCTCAGATACGCAGTATTTT
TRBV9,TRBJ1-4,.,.,CASSAGTSFARGEKLFF,TGTGCCAGCAGCGCCGGGACTTCATTTGCCCGGGGTGAAAAACTGTTTTTT
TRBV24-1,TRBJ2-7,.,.,CATTRWGHEQYF,TGTGCCACCACCCGGTGGGGGCACGAGCAGTACTTC
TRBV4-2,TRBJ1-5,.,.,CASSQLRDQPQHF,TGTGCCAGCAGCCAGCTACGGGATCAGCCCCAGCATTTT
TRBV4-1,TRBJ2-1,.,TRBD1,CASSQETGIIYNEQFF,TGCGCCAGCAGCCAAGAGACAGGGATTATTTACAATGAGCAGTTCTTC
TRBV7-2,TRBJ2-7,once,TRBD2,CASSFQAGGYYEQYF,TGTGCCAGCAGCTTTCAAGCGGGGGGGTACTACGAGCAGTACTTC
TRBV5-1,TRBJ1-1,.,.,CASRTTGTEDEAFF,TGCGCCAGCAGAACCACAGGGACGGAGGATGAAGCTTTCTTT
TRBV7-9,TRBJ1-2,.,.,CASSLDKYGYTF,TGTGCCAGCAGCTTAGACAAATATGGCTACACCTTC